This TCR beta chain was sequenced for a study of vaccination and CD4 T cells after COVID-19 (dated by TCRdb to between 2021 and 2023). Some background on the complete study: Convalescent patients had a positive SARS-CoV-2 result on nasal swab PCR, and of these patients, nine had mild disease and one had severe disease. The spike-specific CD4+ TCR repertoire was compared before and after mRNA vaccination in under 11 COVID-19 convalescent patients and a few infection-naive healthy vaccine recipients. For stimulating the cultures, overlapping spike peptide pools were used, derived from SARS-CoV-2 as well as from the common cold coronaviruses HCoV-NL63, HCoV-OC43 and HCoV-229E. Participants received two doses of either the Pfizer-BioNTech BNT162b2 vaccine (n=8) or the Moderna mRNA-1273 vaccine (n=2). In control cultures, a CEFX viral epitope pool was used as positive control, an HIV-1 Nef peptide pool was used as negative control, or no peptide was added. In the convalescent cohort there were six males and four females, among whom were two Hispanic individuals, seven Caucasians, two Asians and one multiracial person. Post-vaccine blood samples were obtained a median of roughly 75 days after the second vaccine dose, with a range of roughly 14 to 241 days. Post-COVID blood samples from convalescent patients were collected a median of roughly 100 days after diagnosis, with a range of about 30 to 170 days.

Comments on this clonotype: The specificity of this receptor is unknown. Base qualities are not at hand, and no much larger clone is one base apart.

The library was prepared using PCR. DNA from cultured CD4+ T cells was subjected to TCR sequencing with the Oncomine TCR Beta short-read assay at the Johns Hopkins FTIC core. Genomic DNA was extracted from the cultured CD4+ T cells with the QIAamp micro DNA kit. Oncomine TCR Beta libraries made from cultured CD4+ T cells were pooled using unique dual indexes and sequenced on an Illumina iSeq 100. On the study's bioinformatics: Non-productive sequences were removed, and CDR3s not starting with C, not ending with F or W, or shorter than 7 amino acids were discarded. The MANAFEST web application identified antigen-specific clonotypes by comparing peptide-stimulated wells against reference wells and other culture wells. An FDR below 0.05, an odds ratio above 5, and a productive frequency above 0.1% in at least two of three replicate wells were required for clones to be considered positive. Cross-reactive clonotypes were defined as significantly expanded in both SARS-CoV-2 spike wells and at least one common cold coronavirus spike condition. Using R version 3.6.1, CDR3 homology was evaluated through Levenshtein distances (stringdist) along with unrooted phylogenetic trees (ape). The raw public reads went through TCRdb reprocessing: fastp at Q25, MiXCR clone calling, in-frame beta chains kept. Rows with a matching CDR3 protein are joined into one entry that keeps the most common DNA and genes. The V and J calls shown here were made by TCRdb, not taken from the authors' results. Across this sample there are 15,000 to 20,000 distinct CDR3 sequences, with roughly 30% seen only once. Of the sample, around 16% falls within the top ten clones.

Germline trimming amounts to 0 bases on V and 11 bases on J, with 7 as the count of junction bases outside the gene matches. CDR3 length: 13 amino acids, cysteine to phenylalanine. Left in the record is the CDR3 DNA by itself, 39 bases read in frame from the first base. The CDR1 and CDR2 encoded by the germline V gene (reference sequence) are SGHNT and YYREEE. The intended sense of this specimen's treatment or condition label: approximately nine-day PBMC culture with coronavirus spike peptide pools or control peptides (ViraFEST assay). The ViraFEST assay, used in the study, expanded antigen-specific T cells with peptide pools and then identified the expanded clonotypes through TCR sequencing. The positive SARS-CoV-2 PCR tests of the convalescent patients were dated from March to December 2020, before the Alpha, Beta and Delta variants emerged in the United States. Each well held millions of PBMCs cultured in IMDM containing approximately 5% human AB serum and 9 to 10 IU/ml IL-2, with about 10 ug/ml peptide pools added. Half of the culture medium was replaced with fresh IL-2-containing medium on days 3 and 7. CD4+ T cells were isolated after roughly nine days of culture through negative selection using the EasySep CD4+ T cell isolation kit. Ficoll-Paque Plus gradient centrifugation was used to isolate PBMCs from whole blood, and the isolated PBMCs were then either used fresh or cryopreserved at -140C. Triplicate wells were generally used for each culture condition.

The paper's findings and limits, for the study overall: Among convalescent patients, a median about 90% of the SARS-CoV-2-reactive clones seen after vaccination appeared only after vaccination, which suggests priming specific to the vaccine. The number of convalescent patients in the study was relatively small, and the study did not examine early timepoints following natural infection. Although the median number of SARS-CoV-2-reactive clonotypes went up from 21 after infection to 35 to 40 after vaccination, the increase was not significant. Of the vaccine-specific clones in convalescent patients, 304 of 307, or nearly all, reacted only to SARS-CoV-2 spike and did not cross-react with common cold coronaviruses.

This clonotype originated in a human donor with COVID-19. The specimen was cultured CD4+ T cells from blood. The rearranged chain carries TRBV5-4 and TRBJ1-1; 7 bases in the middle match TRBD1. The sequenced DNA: TGTGCCAGCAGCTTGGGGGACAGCCGGGGGGCTTTCTTT. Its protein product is CASSLGDSRGAFF.